The T cell receptor (beta chain) described here comes from a study of CD8 T cells in ankylosing spondylitis. Study outcomes and limitations: Disease-linked clones were found to be CD8+ and relatively rare in peripheral blood. Typical of ankylosing spondylitis blood, it appeared, was a TCR beta motif of eight highly homologous variants. Several of the motif variants were reported before in synovial fluid and blood from reactive arthritis.

Library preparation for TCR beta used quantitative 5'-RACE with molecular barcodes. TCRdb re-analysed the 5' RACE reads in MiXCR, keeping a single row per CDR3 protein. The data show around 300,000 distinct CDR3 sequences, more than 9% seen once. On this clonotype: As yet, its antigen is unknown.

The sequenced sample consisted of blood, either unsorted or a sorted T cell fraction (not recorded which). This TCR derives from a female donor with ankylosing spondylitis or in good health (not recorded which).

The CDR3 spells CASSYGGLGTDTQYF. For the CDR3, the DNA is TGCGCCAGCAGCTACGGAGGTTTGGGCACAGATACGCAGTATTTT. This sequence joins TRBV5-1 and TRBJ2-3, with a weak D call TRBD2 (5 bases). The CDR3 loop spans 15 amino acids. Germline lookup yields CDR1 SGHRS and CDR2 YFSETQ. Between the trimmed V and J ends, which lost 3 bases and 1 base, there was a span of 12 bases.